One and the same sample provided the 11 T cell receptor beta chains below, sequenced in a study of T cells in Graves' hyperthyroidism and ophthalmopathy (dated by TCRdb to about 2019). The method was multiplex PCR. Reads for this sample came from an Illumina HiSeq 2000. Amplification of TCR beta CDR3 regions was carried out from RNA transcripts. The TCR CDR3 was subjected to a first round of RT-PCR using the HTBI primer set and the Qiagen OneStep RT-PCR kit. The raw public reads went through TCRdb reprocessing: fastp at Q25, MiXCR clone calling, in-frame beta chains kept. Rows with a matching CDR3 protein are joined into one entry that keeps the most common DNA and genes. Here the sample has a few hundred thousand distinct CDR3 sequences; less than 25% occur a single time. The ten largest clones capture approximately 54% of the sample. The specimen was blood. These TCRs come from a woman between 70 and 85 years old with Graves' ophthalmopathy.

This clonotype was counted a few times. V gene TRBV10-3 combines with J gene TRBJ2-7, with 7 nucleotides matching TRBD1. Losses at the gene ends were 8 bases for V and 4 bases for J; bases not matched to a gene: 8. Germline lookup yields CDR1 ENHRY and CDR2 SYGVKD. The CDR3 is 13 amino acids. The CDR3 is CAISPDRSYEQYF. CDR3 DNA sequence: TGTGCCATCTCCCCGGACAGGTCTTACGAGCAGTACTTC.

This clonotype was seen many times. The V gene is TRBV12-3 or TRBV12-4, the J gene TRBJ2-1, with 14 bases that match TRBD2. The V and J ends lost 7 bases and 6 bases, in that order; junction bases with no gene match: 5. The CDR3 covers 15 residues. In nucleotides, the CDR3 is TGTGCCAGCACTGTTGGGACTAGCGGGAGCAATGAGCAGTTCTTC. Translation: CASTVGTSGSNEQFF.

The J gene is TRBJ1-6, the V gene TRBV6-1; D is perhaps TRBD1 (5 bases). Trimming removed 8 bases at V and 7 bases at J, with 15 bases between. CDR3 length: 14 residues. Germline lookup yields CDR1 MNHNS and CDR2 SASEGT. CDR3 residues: CASSNAGKNSPLHF. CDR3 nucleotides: TGTGCCAGCTCAAACGCAGGGAAAAATTCACCCCTCCACTTT.

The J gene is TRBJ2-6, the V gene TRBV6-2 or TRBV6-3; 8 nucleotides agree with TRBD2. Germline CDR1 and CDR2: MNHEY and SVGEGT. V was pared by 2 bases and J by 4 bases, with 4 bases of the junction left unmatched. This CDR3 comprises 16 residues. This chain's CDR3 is CASSYRGGAGANVLTF. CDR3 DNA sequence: TGTGCCAGCAGTTACCGGGGGGGTGCCGGGGCCAACGTCCTGACTTTC.

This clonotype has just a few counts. The CDR3 DNA is TGTGCCAGCATGGGACAGAACACCGGGGAGCTGTTTTTT. Protein product: CASMGQNTGELFF. V gene TRBV28 combines with J gene TRBJ2-2, with D possibly being TRBD1 (6 bases). The CDR3 is 13 residues long. Between the trimmed V and J ends, which lost 7 bases and 1 base, there was a span of 7 bases. CDR1 MDHEN and CDR2 SYDVKM come from the germline V gene.

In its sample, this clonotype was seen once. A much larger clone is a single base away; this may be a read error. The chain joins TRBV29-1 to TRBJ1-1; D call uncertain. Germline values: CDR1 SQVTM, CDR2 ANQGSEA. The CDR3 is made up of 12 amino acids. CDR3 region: CGVGLQNTEAFF. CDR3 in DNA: TGCGGCGTTGGGCTCCAGAACACTGAAGCTTTCTTT.

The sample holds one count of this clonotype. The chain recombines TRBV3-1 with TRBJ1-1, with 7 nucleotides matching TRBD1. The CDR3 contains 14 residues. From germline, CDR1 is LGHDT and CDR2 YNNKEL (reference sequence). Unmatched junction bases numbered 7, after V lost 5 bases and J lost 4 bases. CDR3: CASSGLQGSTEAFF. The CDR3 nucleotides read TGTGCCAGCAGCGGACTACAGGGGAGCACTGAAGCTTTCTTT.

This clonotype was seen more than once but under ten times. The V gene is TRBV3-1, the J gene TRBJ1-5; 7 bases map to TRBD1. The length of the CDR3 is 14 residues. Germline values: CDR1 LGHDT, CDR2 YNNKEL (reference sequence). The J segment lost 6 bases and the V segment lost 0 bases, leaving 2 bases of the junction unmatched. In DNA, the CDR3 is TGTGCCAGCAGCCAAGATAGGGGGCGTCAGCCCCAGCATTTT. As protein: CASSQDRGRQPQHF. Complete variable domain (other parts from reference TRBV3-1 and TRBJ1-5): DTAVSQTPKYLVTQMGNDKSIKCEQNLGHDTMYWYKQDSKKFLKIMFSYNNKELIINETVPNRFSPKSPDKAHLNLHINSLELGDSAVYFCASSQDRGRQPQHFGDGTRLSIL.

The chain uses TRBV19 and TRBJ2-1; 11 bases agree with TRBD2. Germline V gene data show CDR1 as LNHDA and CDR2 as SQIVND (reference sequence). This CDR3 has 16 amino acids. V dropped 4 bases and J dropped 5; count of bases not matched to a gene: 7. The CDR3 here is CASSSRSGRANNEQFF. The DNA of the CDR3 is TGTGCCAGTAGTAGCCGTAGCGGGAGGGCCAACAATGAGCAGTTCTTC.

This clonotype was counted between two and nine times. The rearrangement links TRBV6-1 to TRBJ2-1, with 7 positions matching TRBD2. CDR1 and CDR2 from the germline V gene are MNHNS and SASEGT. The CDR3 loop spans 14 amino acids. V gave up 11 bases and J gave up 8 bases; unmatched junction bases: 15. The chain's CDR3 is CASSRKREYDEQFF. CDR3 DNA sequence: TGTGCCTCCAGCCGCAAGCGGGAATACGATGAGCAGTTCTTC.

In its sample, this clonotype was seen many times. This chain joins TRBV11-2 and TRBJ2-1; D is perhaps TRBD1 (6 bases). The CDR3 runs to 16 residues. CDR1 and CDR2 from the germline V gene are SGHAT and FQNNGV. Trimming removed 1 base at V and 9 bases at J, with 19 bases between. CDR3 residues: CASSLVGGGFTLEQFF. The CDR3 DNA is TGTGCCAGCAGCTTAGTTGGGGGCGGCTTTACACTTGAGCAGTTCTTC.